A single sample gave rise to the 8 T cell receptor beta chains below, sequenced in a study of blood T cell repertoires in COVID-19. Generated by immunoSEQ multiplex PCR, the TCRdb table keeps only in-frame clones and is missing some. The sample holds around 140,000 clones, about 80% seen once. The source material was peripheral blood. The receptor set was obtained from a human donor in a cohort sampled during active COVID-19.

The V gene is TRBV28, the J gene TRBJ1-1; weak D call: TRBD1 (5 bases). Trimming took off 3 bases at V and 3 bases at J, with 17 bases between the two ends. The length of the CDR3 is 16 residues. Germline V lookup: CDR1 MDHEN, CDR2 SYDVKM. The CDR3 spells CASSFSRWGVDTEAFF. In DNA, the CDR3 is TGTGCCAGCAGTTTTAGCCGGTGGGGGGTCGACACTGAAGCTTTCTTT.

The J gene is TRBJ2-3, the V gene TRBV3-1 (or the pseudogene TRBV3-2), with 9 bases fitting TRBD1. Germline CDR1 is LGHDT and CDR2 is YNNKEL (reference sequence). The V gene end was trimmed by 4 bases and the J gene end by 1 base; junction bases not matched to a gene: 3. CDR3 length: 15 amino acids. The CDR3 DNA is TGTGCCAGCAGCCGACGGACAGGGGGCACAGATACGCAGTATTTT. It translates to CASSRRTGGTDTQYF.

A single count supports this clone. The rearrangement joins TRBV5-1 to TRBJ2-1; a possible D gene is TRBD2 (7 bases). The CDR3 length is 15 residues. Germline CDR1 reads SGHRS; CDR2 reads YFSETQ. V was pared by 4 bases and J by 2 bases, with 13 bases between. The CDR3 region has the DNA TGCGCCAGCAGCGGTCGGGGGGCTGCCTACAATGAGCAGTTCTTC. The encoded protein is CASSGRGAAYNEQFF.

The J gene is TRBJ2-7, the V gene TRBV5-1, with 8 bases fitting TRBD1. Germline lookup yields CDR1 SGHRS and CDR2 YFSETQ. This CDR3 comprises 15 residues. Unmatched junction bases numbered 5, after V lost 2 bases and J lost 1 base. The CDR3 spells CASSLADRASYEQYF. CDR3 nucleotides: TGCGCCAGCAGCTTAGCGGACAGGGCTTCCTACGAGCAGTACTTC.

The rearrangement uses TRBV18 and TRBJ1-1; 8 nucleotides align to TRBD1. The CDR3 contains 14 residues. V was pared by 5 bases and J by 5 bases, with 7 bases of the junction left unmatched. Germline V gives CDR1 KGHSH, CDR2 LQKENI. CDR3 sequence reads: CASSKTGEGTEAFF. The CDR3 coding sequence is TGTGCCAGCTCAAAGACAGGGGAGGGGACTGAAGCTTTCTTT.

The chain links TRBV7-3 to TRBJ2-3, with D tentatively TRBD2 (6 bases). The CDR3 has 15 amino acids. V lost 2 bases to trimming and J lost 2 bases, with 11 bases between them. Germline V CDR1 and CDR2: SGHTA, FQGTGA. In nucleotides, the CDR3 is TGTGCCAGCAGCTTACGCGGGGCTAACACAGATACGCAGTATTTT. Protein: CASSLRGANTDTQYF.

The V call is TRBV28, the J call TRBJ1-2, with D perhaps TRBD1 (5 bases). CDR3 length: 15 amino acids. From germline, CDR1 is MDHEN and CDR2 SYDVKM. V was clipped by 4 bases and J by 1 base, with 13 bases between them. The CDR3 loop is CASSSGGTLNYGYTF. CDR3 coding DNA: TGTGCCAGCAGTTCCGGGGGGACCCTTAACTATGGCTACACCTTC.

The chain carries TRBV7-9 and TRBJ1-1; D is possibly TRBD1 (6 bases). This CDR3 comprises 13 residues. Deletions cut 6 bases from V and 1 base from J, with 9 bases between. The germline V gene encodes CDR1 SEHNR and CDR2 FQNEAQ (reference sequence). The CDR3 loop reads CASRLDRNTEAFF. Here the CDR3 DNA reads TGTGCCAGCAGGCTGGACAGGAACACTGAAGCTTTCTTT.